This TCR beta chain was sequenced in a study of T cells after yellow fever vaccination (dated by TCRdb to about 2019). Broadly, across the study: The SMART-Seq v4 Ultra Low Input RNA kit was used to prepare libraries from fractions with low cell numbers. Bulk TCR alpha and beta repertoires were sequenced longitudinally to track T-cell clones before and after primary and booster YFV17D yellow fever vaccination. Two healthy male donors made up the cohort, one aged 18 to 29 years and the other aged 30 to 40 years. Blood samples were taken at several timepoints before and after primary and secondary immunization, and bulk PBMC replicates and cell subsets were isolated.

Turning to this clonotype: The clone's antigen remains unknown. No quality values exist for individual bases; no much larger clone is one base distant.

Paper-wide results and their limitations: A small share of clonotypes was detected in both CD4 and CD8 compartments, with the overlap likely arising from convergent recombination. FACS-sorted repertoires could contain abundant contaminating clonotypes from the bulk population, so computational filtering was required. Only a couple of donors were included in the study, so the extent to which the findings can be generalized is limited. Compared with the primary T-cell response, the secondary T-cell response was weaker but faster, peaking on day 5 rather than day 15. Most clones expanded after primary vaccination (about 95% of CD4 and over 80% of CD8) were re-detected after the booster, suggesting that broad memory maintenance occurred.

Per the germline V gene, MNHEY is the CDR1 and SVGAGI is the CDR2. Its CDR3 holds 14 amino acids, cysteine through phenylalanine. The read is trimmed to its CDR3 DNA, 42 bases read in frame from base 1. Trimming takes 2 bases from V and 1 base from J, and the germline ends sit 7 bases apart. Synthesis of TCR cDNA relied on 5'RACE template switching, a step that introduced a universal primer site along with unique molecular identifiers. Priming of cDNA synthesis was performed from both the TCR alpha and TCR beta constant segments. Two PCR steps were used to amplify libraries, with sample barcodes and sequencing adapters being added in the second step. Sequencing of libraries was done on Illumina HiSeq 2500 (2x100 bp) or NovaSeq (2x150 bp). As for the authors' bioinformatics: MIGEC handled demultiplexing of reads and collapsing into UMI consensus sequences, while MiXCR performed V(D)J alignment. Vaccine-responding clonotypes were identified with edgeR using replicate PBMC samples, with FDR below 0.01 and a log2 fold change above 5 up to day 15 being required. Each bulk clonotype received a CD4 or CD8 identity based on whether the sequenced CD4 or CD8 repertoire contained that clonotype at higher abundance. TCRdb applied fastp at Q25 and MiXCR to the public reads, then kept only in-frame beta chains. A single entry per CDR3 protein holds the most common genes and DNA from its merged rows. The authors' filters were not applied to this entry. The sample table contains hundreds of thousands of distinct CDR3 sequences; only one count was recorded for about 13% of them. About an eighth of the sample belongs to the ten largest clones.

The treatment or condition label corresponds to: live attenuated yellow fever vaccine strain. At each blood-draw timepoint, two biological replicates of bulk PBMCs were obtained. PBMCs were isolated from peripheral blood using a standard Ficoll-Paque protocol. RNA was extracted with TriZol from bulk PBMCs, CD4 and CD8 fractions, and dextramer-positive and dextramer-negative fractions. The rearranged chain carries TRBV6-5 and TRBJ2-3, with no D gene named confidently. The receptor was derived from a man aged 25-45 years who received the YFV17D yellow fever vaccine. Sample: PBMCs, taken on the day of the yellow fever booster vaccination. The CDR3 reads CASSYGKGTDTQYF. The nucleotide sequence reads TGTGCCAGCAGTTACGGGAAGGGCACAGATACGCAGTATTTT.